This TCR beta chain is from a study of T cell responses to AZD1222 COVID-19 vaccine. Study results and caveats: Spike-specific TCR breadth and depth went up after people got two AZD1222 doses. Clonal diversity was possibly underestimated, and white British individuals and females predominated among donors.

A remark on this clone: What it recognizes is unknown.

This CDR3 comprises 17 residues. J lost 2 bases, V lost 10 bases, and 16 bases had no gene match. CDR1 and CDR2 (germline): ENHRY, SYGVKD. Method: immunoSEQ multiplex PCR; TCRdb's copy keeps in-frame clones and lacks some. The sample contains around 84,000 clones, approximately 85% of which appear only once. The TCR originated in an adult who received the AZD1222 COVID-19 vaccine. The material was peripheral blood, obtained 28 days after the second AZD1222 dose. V gene TRBV10-3 combines with J gene TRBJ2-2, with 7 positions matching TRBD1. CDR3 nucleotides: TGTGCCACCCACTTGGGTACCGGGACAGAAAACACCGGGGAGCTGTTTTTT. Translating it yields CATHLGTGTENTGELFF.